The source of this T cell receptor (beta chain) is a study of breast tumors, draining lymph nodes, adjacent tissues listed by TCRdb under 2016. For the wider study: Breast cancer patients provided tumor, adjacent nontumor tissue and axillary lymph nodes, and the study compared the TCR beta repertoires across these three sources. In human breast cancer, the study set out to evaluate how tumor, surrounding tissue and draining lymph node repertoires relate to one another and whether T cells may move between these sites. Results and caveats for the whole study, not just this receptor: The study presented the conclusion that tumor T cells originate in lymph nodes as consistent with a hypothesis, not as something directly demonstrated. A scenario in which most tumor T cells derive from the lymph node and then expand within tumor tissue was judged to be consistent with the data. In luminal-like breast cancer, tumor and nontumor tissue repertoires resembled each other significantly more than in basal-like breast cancer. T-cell repertoire diversity in tumors was found to be lower than in lymph nodes but higher than in nontumor tissue, and preferential V and J gene usage was observed.

The table lists this clonotype with a few counts. Its antigen is not yet known. One base away there is no much larger clone; base qualities are not given. Sequenced using an Illumina HiSeq 2000. Multiplex PCR amplification was used to build the TCR beta chain libraries. High-throughput sequencing was used to analyze the amplified TCR beta chain products. In-frame beta chains were kept once TCRdb had trimmed the public reads at Q25 with fastp and called clones with MiXCR. Identical CDR3 protein sequences are pooled into one entry, listed with their most common genes and DNA. Across this sample there are about 200,000 distinct CDR3 sequences, with 30% to 40% seen only once. The ten largest clones capture about 4.3% of the sample. The lymph node samples were taken from the axillary draining lymph nodes of breast cancer patients. Based on the germline V gene, the CDR1 and CDR2 sequences are MNHNS and SASEGT. V is clipped by 6 bases and J by 8 bases, and the sequence between their germline boundaries is 22 bases long. Measured from the cysteine to the phenylalanine, the CDR3 is 16 residues long. The only DNA kept is the CDR3, 48 bases in frame from the first base.

The chain is encoded by TRBV6-1 joined to TRBJ1-4, with the D segment identity uncertain. This TCR came from a female donor with breast cancer. Some clones in this sample may be carry-over from other donors' samples. Sequencing input: axillary lymph node tissue. CDR3 reads: CASRRSPRAGFEKLFF. At the DNA level, the sequence is TGTGCCAGCAGGCGTTCCCCCCGGGCGGGTTTCGAAAAACTGTTTTTT.